This TCR beta chain appears in the sequencing data of a study of blood T cell repertoires in COVID-19. Study summary: COVID-19 samples, acute and convalescent, were from the United States, Italy and Spain. T cells, B-cell-depleted T cells, or PBMCs provided the cDNA or gDNA that served as material.

Per the original data handling: Amplification of reference gene primers provided the estimated nucleated cell counts. The data were produced by immunoSEQ multiplex PCR, yet TCRdb's version contains in-frame clones alone and is incomplete. V and J calls and clone size are those listed in that table; D and trimming were worked out from the DNA. The table shows 35,000 to 45,000 clones, with about 91% occurring only once. The source is a human donor in a cohort sampled during active COVID-19. The material sequenced was peripheral blood.

DNA of the CDR3: TGTGCCAGCAGCCAAGTTACTAGCGGAGCACCAGATACGCAGTATTTT. As protein: CASSQVTSGAPDTQYF. The chain is built from TRBV4-2 and TRBJ2-3, with 8 bases that match TRBD2. The CDR3 contains 16 residues. Germline lookup yields CDR1 LGHNA and CDR2 YNFKEQ. V shed 1 base, J shed 4 bases, and the junction held 7 bases outside the gene matches.